Following are 25 T cell receptor beta chains from one sample sequenced in a study of cytomegalovirus exposure and HLA in healthy donors. 60 Vbeta and 13 Jbeta primers were used in PCR. Clones were sequenced by immunoSEQ multiplex PCR, and TCRdb holds only the in-frame ones, with some missing. The profile shows about 130,000 clones, around 85% of them singletons. Input material: PBMCs. These receptors all come from a boy between 10 and 17 years old in good health and CMV-seronegative.

V is TRBV7-2 and J is TRBJ2-1; 10 nucleotides agree with TRBD2. With 3 bases clipped from V and 12 bases from J, the junction kept 11 bases outside the gene matches. The CDR3 runs to 15 residues. The germline CDR1 and CDR2 sequences are SGHTA and FQGNSA. CDR3 DNA: TGTGCCAGCAGCTTTTTTCAGCGGGAGGGCCGGGGGCAGTTCTTC. Amino acid sequence: CASSFFQREGRGQFF.

In its sample, this clone was seen a few times. The chain recombines TRBV6-1 with TRBJ1-1, with D possibly being TRBD1 (6 bases). V dropped 4 bases and J dropped 1 base, with 7 bases sitting between them. Germline V CDR1 and CDR2: MNHNS, SASEGT. The CDR3 sequence is 13 residues long. The CDR3 region is CASSVQGNTEAFF. The CDR3 region has the DNA TGTGCCAGCAGTGTACAGGGGAACACTGAAGCTTTCTTT.

The CDR3 DNA sequence: TGCGCCAGCAGCCGGACTAGCGGGGGAGGGACCGGGGAGCTGTTTTTT. Its protein is CASSRTSGGGTGELFF. The chain combines TRBV5-1 with TRBJ2-2; the match to TRBD2 covers 13 bases. This CDR3 comprises 16 residues. Germline trimming cut 4 bases from V and 5 bases from J; bases unmatched to any gene: 5. CDR1 and CDR2 (germline): SGHRS, YFSETQ.

The gene calls are TRBV18 and TRBJ1-2, with 10 bases matching TRBD1. The V gene end was trimmed by 4 bases and the J gene end by 0 bases; junction bases not matched to a gene: 2. The CDR3 runs to 15 residues. Germline CDR1 and CDR2: KGHSH and LQKENI. The DNA for the CDR3 is TGTGCCAGCTCACAAGGGACAGGGGCTAACTATGGCTACACCTTC. Translation: CASSQGTGANYGYTF.

This rearrangement joins TRBV7-3 to TRBJ1-1; D perhaps matches TRBD1 (6 bases). CDR1 is SGHTA and CDR2 is FQGTGA in the germline V gene. Trimming stripped 5 bases from V and 0 bases from J, with 10 bases between. CDR3 length equals 14 residues. The CDR3 is CASSPDSLNTEAFF. CDR3 DNA: TGTGCCAGCAGCCCGGACAGCCTGAACACTGAAGCTTTCTTT.

This chain connects TRBV4-1 to TRBJ1-4; no clear D gene. This CDR3 comprises 15 residues. The V end lost 1 base, the J end lost 4 bases, and 10 bases lay between the germline ends. CDR1 is MGHRA, CDR2 YSYEKL, per germline. The CDR3 sequence: CASSQAPGSNEKLFF. In nucleotides, the CDR3 is TGCGCCAGCAGCCAAGCACCAGGAAGTAATGAAAAACTGTTTTTT.

This clone was seen just once. In DNA, the CDR3 is TGTGCCAGCAGGCCTATACCGGGACAATCATACGAGCAGTACTTC. Protein: CASRPIPGQSYEQYF. The J gene is TRBJ2-5, the V gene TRBV27; maybe TRBD1 (6 bases). With the DNA end fitting TRBJ2-7 better, the J assignment may be wrong. The CDR3 is made up of 15 amino acids. Germline V gene data show CDR1 as MNHEY and CDR2 as SMNVEV (reference sequence).

The gene calls are TRBV7-3 and TRBJ2-3; 15 bases are shared with TRBD2. In germline, CDR1 is SGHTA, CDR2 FQGTGA. The CDR3 length is 19 residues. V lost 4 bases, J lost 4 bases, and 12 bases stayed unmatched. As DNA, the CDR3 is TGTGCCAGCAGCTCTAGGACGGGACTAGCGGGAGGCAAGTCAGATACGCAGTATTTT. Translated: CASSSRTGLAGGKSDTQYF.

V gene TRBV19 combines with J gene TRBJ2-1; TRBD1 agrees at 9 bases. Per germline, CDR1 LNHDA and CDR2 SQIVND (reference sequence). CDR3 size: 16 residues. J was trimmed by 2 bases and V by 3 bases; bases with no gene match: 5. The CDR3 DNA reads as TGTGCCAGTAGTATGGGACAGGGTTTAACCTACAATGAGCAGTTCTTC. This gives the protein CASSMGQGLTYNEQFF.

The DNA for the CDR3 is TGTGCCAGCTCACCTGGACTAGCGGGGGGTAACAATGAGCAGTTCTTC. Amino acids: CASSPGLAGGNNEQFF. V gene TRBV18 combines with J gene TRBJ2-1; 14 bases fit TRBD2. This CDR3 contains 16 residues. CDR1 and CDR2 from the germline V gene are KGHSH and LQKENI. Trimming cost V 3 bases and J 5 bases; bases outside gene matches: 3.

V usage is TRBV19 and J usage is TRBJ1-4; D gene ambiguous. The CDR3 is 13 amino acids. Germline CDR1 LNHDA, CDR2 SQIVND (reference sequence). V shed 6 bases and J shed 7 bases, with 12 bases lying between them. In nucleotides, the CDR3 is TGTGCCAGTAGCGATCGGTTATTTGAAAAACTGTTTTTT. Its translation: CASSDRLFEKLFF.

This clone appeared a few times. The rearrangement uses TRBV6-1 and TRBJ1-5; D is unclear. The ends were cut back, 1 base at V and 2 bases at J, with 6 bases in the middle. Germline CDR1 is MNHNS and CDR2 is SASEGT. The CDR3 contains 14 residues. CDR3 loop: CASSEGLGNQPQHF. DNA of the CDR3: TGTGCCAGCAGTGAAGGGCTAGGCAATCAGCCCCAGCATTTT.

This clone showed up just once. The rearrangement uses TRBV5-8 and TRBJ1-1, with D perhaps TRBD1 (5 bases). With 5 bases removed from V and 1 base from J, the gap between germline ends came to 9 bases. The CDR3 runs to 13 residues. Germline loops: CDR1 SGHTS, CDR2 YDEGEE. The CDR3 DNA reads TGTGCCAGCAGGAAAGGGGAGAACACTGAAGCTTTCTTT. This encodes CASRKGENTEAFF.

The V and J genes are TRBV29-1 and TRBJ2-5; TRBD2 matches at 7 bases. The CDR3 spans 12 residues. J gave up 5 bases and V 7 bases, and 7 bases lay outside the gene matches. CDR1 and CDR2 (germline): SQVTM, ANQGSEA. CDR3 coding DNA: TGCAGCGCCCGAGCGGGGCGGGAGACCCAGTACTTC. Translation: CSARAGRETQYF.

The rearrangement joins TRBV21-1 to TRBJ2-7; TRBD2, the table's D call, was not compared with the DNA. TRBV21-1 is classified as a pseudogene. The CDR3 contains 14 residues. CDR3 protein: CASRGGHSSYEQYF. The CDR3 DNA follows: TGTGCCAGCAGGGGGGGGCACTCGTCCTACGAGCAGTACTTC.

The chain's CDR3 is CASSIRTGEAFF. The CDR3 region has the DNA TGCGCCAGCAGCATACGGACAGGGGAAGCTTTCTTT. The V call is TRBV5-1, the J call TRBJ1-1; 8 bases match TRBD1. Germline V gene sequence: CDR1 SGHRS, CDR2 YFSETQ. CDR3 length equals 12 residues. Trimming removed 4 bases from V and 8 bases from J; junction bases left unmatched: 4.

The J gene is TRBJ2-5, the V gene TRBV15, with D perhaps matching TRBD1 (6 bases). CDR1 and CDR2 from the germline V gene are LNHNV and YYDKDF (reference sequence). The V and J ends lost 1 base and 10 bases respectively, with 16 bases between them. This CDR3 is built from 14 residues. The CDR3: CATSRGLVQGGQYF. The CDR3 coding sequence is TGTGCCACCAGCAGAGGTCTAGTCCAAGGGGGCCAGTACTTC.

The chain employs TRBV7-2 and TRBJ1-2; D ambiguous. Germline CDR1 and CDR2: SGHTA and FQGNSA. V was pared by 1 base and J by 1 base, with 10 bases between. The CDR3 has 15 residues. CDR3 DNA sequence: TGTGCCAGCAGCTTAGAACGCGGAAATAACTATGGCTACACCTTC. Its protein is CASSLERGNNYGYTF.

This chain connects TRBV5-6 to TRBJ1-3; D may be TRBD1 (5 bases). The CDR3 is made up of 16 amino acids. V was cut by 2 bases and J by 0 bases, with 12 bases left in between. CDR1 SGHDT and CDR2 YYEEEE come from the germline V gene. CDR3 loop: CASSLGQGTSGNTIYF. The CDR3 nucleotides are TGTGCCAGCAGCTTAGGTCAGGGAACCTCTGGAAACACCATATATTTT.

In its sample, this clone was seen a few times. The rearrangement links TRBV7-2 to TRBJ2-7; the match to TRBD2 covers 13 bases. Germline lookup yields CDR1 SGHTA and CDR2 FQGNSA. The junction had 4 bases not matched to a gene; V was cut back by 5 bases and J by 6 bases. The CDR3 is made up of 14 amino acids. The CDR3 here is CASSPGLAGREQYF. The CDR3 nucleotides are TGTGCCAGCAGCCCGGGACTAGCGGGGCGCGAGCAGTACTTC.

The chain is built from TRBV10-3 and TRBJ1-5, with TRBD1 as a possible D gene (5 bases). Trimming removed 5 bases from V and 0 bases from J, with 8 bases in between. Germline V CDR1 and CDR2: ENHRY, SYGVKD. There are 14 residues in the CDR3. The CDR3: CAISRQNSNQPQHF. CDR3 sequence (DNA): TGTGCCATCAGTAGACAGAATAGCAATCAGCCCCAGCATTTT.

This rearrangement joins TRBV29-1 to TRBJ1-4; D gene ambiguous. The CDR3 is 15 amino acids. Germline assignment: CDR1 SQVTM and CDR2 ANQGSEA. The ends were cut back, 0 bases at V and 3 bases at J, with 11 bases in the middle. The CDR3, as DNA: TGCAGCGTTGAAGATCCGGTGGTGGCTAATGAAAAACTGTTTTTT. Translated, it gives CSVEDPVVANEKLFF.

The CDR3 DNA is TGCGCCAGCAGCGGAATAGCGGGGGGGCGGTTAATCTCCTATGAGCAGTTCTTC. Protein sequence: CASSGIAGGRLISYEQFF. The rearrangement uses TRBV5-1 and TRBJ2-1; 11 bases map to TRBD2. Trimming cost V 4 bases and J 8 bases; bases outside gene matches: 17. Germline CDR1 SGHRS, CDR2 YFSETQ. This CDR3 comprises 18 residues.

The chain recombines TRBV10-3 with TRBJ1-1; TRBD1 matches at 10 bases. This CDR3 has 15 amino acids. V dropped 8 bases and J dropped 3; count of bases not matched to a gene: 9. Germline lookup yields CDR1 ENHRY and CDR2 SYGVKD. In DNA form, the CDR3 reads TGTGCCATCGGTATCGGGGGACAGGGGTACACTGAAGCTTTCTTT. It yields the protein CAIGIGGQGYTEAFF.

This clone has a handful of counts. The rearrangement links TRBV5-1 to TRBJ2-7; unclear D gene. Germline CDR1 is SGHRS and CDR2 is YFSETQ. Trimming took off 7 bases at V and 5 bases at J, with 19 bases between the two ends. This CDR3 spans 14 amino acids. CDR3 in amino acids: CASGATAQGDEQYF. The CDR3 nucleotides read TGCGCCAGCGGAGCAACGGCTCAAGGTGACGAGCAGTACTTC.